The 16 T cell receptor beta chains listed next were all sequenced from one sample in a study of PD-1 blockade in mismatch repair-deficient tumors. Sequencing used immunoSEQ multiplex PCR; TCRdb keeps in-frame clones, though not all of them. The sample consists of some 51,000 clones, 81% of them appearing once. This specimen consisted of peripheral blood, obtained roughly 21 weeks after starting pembrolizumab. The receptors stem from an adult with mismatch repair-deficient cancer.

CDR3 sequence (DNA): TGTGCCAGTAGTCTGACAGCTAGCACAGATACGCAGTATTTT. Amino acids: CASSLTASTDTQYF. The chain has TRBV19 and TRBJ2-3, with a possible D match to TRBD1 (5 bases). Germline assignment: CDR1 LNHDA and CDR2 SQIVND (reference sequence). The CDR3 runs to 14 residues. The V end was cut by 5 bases, the J end by 0 bases, with 9 bases between.

The chain links TRBV10-2 to TRBJ2-7; D not certain. Germline-derived CDR1 and CDR2 are WSHSY and SAAADI. Trimming stripped 4 bases from V and 0 bases from J, with 13 bases between. This CDR3 is 15 amino acids long. The CDR3 DNA is TGCGCCAGCAGTGGGGCACCTCTGAGCTCCTACGAGCAGTACTTC. Translation gives CASSGAPLSSYEQYF.

The rearrangement links TRBV2 to TRBJ1-2; 10 bases align to TRBD1. Germline V gene lookup returns CDR1 SNHLY and CDR2 FYNNEI. There are 15 residues in the CDR3. Trimming at V came to 6 bases and at J to 4 bases, leaving 8 bases not matched to a gene. The CDR3 reads CASSRDRGPVYGYTF. The CDR3 DNA follows: TGTGCCAGCAGCCGGGACAGGGGCCCTGTCTATGGCTACACCTTC.

V gene TRBV28 combines with J gene TRBJ2-1; perhaps TRBD1 as D (5 bases). With 7 bases removed from V and 6 bases from J, the gap between germline ends came to 19 bases. The CDR3 is made up of 15 amino acids. The germline gives CDR1 MDHEN, CDR2 SYDVKM. CDR3 coding DNA: TGTGCCAGCAATCGACAGCCTCCCGTGGGCAATGAGCAGTTCTTC. Its protein product is CASNRQPPVGNEQFF.

The chain couples TRBV6-1 to TRBJ2-3, with a possible D match to TRBD2 (6 bases). CDR1 is MNHNS and CDR2 is SASEGT in the germline V gene. The CDR3 contains 15 residues. The V and J ends lost 2 bases and 8 bases respectively, with 17 bases between them. CDR3 bases: TGTGCCAGCAGTGAAAGTCATCCGGGGCGGGGTACGCAGTATTTT. Residues: CASSESHPGRGTQYF.

The V call is TRBV2, the J call TRBJ2-3; D not resolved. This CDR3 is built from 14 residues. Germline CDR1 and CDR2: SNHLY and FYNNEI. Trimming removed 6 bases at V and 2 bases at J, with 12 bases between. DNA for the CDR3: TGTGCCAGCAGACGTTTAGGAGCCACAGATACGCAGTATTTT. Translation: CASRRLGATDTQYF. The full variable domain, completed using reference TRBV2 and TRBJ2-3, is EPEVTQTPSHQVTQMGQEVILRCVPISNHLYFYWYRQILGQKVEFLVSFYNNEISEKSEIFDDQFSVERPDGSNFTLKIRSTKLEDSAMYFCASRRLGATDTQYFGPGTRLTVL.

The chain carries TRBV7-9 and TRBJ1-5, with D unclear. The CDR3 runs to 13 residues. Per the germline V gene, CDR1 is SEHNR and CDR2 is FQNEAQ (reference sequence). Trimming stripped 5 bases from V and 1 base from J, with 6 bases between. CDR3 sequence: CASSRESNQPQHF. CDR3 coding DNA: TGTGCCAGCAGCCGCGAGAGCAATCAGCCCCAGCATTTT.

To note about this clone: This clone may be a read error of a much larger clone one base away. The rearrangement links TRBV5-1 to TRBJ2-7; the D call may be TRBD1 or TRBD2 (7 bases each). Germline CDR1 reads SGHRS; CDR2 reads YFSETQ. CDR3 length equals 14 residues. DNA for the CDR3: TGCGTCAGCAGCTTGGGGGGGACAGACTACGAGCAGTACTTC. Protein sequence: CVSSLGGTDYEQYF.

The chain joins TRBV10-3 to TRBJ1-5; D remains ambiguous. The V end lost 0 bases, the J end lost 4 bases, and 10 bases lay between the germline ends. Germline lookup yields CDR1 ENHRY and CDR2 SYGVKD. The CDR3 runs to 15 residues. In nucleotides, the CDR3 is TGTGCCATCAGTGAGTCGACGGGATCTAATCAGCCCCAGCATTTT. This translates into CAISESTGSNQPQHF.

V usage is TRBV18 and J usage is TRBJ1-5; weak D call: TRBD1 (6 bases). The V end was cut by 3 bases, the J end by 4 bases, with 13 bases between. The CDR3 has 15 residues. Germline V lookup: CDR1 KGHSH, CDR2 LQKENI. The CDR3 sequence is CASSPIRGPNQPQHF. The CDR3 DNA sequence: TGTGCCAGCTCACCCATCAGGGGTCCTAATCAGCCCCAGCATTTT.

V usage is TRBV25-1 and J usage is TRBJ2-2; 12 nucleotides line up with TRBD2. V lost 8 bases, J lost 4 bases, and 5 bases stayed unmatched. Germline values: CDR1 MGHDK, CDR2 SYGVNS. The CDR3 covers 15 residues. DNA for the CDR3: TGTGCCAGCCGACTAGCGGGAGCTTCCACCGGGGAGCTGTTTTTT. It specifies CASRLAGASTGELFF.

This chain links TRBV19 with TRBJ1-5, with TRBD1 matching 9 bases. Germline lookup yields CDR1 LNHDA and CDR2 SQIVND (reference sequence). The CDR3 length is 13 residues. Trimming cost V 5 bases and J 5 bases; bases outside gene matches: 1. The CDR3 loop is CASSDRGDQPQHF. The CDR3, as DNA: TGTGCCAGTAGTGACAGGGGGGATCAGCCCCAGCATTTT.

The chain joins TRBV10-3 to TRBJ1-2; D unclear. The CDR3 is made up of 14 amino acids. Trimming left V 0 bases short and J 3 bases short, with 8 bases between. Germline V gene lookup returns CDR1 ENHRY and CDR2 SYGVKD. The CDR3, as DNA: TGTGCCATCAGTGAGTCGGCATCCGACTATGGCTACACCTTC. Its protein is CAISESASDYGYTF.

The gene calls are TRBV14 and TRBJ1-2; 7 nucleotides line up with TRBD1. The J segment lost 5 bases and the V segment lost 2 bases, leaving 2 bases of the junction unmatched. Germline loops: CDR1 SGHDN, CDR2 FVKESK. The CDR3 has 13 residues. The CDR3 nucleotides read TGTGCCAGCAGCCAATCGACAGGGTATGGCTACACCTTC. Protein product: CASSQSTGYGYTF.

A note on this clone: Germline and junction disagree at one end, which may indicate a read error. The chain is built from TRBV6-5 and TRBJ2-7, with TRBD2 matching over 11 bases. Germline lookup yields CDR1 MNHEY and CDR2 SVGAGI. The CDR3 is 13 residues long. The CDR3 sequence is CASRASGTSGSVF. The CDR3 DNA follows: TGTGCCAGCAGGGCCTCCGGGACTAGCGGCTCGGTATTC.

This sequence joins TRBV10-2 and TRBJ2-1; 8 bases line up with TRBD2. There are 14 residues in the CDR3. V lost 3 bases and J lost 6; bases outside the gene matches: 4. In germline, CDR1 is WSHSY, CDR2 SAAADI. CDR3 protein: CASSDVAGLNEQFF. The CDR3 DNA reads TGCGCCAGCAGTGATGTAGCGGGACTCAATGAGCAGTTCTTC.